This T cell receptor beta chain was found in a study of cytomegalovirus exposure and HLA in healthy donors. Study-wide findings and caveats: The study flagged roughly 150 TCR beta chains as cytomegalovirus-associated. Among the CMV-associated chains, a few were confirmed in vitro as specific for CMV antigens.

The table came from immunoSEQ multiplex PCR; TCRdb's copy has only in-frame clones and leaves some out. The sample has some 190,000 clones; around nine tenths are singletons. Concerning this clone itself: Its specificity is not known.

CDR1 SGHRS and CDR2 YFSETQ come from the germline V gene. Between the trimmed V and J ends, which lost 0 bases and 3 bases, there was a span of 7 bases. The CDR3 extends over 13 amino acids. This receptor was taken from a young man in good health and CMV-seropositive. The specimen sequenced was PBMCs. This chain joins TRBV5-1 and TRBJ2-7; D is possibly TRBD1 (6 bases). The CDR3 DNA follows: TGCGCCAGCAGCTTGGGACAGGACTACGAGCAGTACTTC. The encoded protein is CASSLGQDYEQYF.